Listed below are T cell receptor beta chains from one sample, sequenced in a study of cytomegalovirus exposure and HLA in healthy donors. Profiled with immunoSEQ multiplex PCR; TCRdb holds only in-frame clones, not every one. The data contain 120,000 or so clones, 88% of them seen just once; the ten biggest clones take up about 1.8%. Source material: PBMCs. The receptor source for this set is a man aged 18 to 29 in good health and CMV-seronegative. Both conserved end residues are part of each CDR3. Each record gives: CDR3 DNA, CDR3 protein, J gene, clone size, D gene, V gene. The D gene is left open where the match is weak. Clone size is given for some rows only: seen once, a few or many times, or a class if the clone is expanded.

CDR3 DNA: TGTGCCAGCTCACTCCGGACTTCCACAGATACGCAGTATTTT
CDR3 protein: CASSLRTSTDTQYF
J gene: TRBJ2-3
clone size: NA
D gene: NA
V gene: TRBV18

CDR3 DNA: TGTGCCAGCAGTGACTCGGGACAGCCAGGGGCTTTCTTT
CDR3 protein: CASSDSGQPGAFF
J gene: TRBJ1-1
clone size: NA
D gene: TRBD1
V gene: TRBV6-4

CDR3 DNA: TGTGCCAGCAGCAAGACAGGGGCCATGAATCAGCCCCAGCATTTT
CDR3 protein: CASSKTGAMNQPQHF
J gene: TRBJ1-5
clone size: once
D gene: TRBD1
V gene: TRBV6-5

CDR3 DNA: TGTGCCAGCAGGGACCGGGACAGGGGTGGTGAGCAGTTCTTC
CDR3 protein: CASRDRDRGGEQFF
J gene: TRBJ2-1
clone size: NA
D gene: TRBD1
V gene: TRBV13

CDR3 DNA: TGTGCCAGCTCAGACGACCCGGGACAGGGCAAAGCTTTCTTT
CDR3 protein: CASSDDPGQGKAFF
J gene: TRBJ1-1
clone size: NA
D gene: TRBD1
V gene: TRBV18

CDR3 DNA: TGTGCCAGTAGTGCTATCCTCGGTCCCCCCTTTTCCTACGAGCAGTACTTC
CDR3 protein: CASSAILGPPFSYEQYF
J gene: TRBJ2-7
clone size: NA
D gene: NA
V gene: TRBV19

CDR3 DNA: TGTGCCAGCAGTGTGACCGGGACTAGGGTCCACAATGAGCAGTTCTTC
CDR3 protein: CASSVTGTRVHNEQFF
J gene: TRBJ2-1
clone size: NA
D gene: TRBD2
V gene: TRBV27

CDR3 DNA: TGCGCCAGCAGCCTTGACGGGACCTACGAGCAGTACTTC
CDR3 protein: CASSLDGTYEQYF
J gene: TRBJ2-7
clone size: NA
D gene: NA
V gene: TRBV4-3

CDR3 DNA: TGCGCCAGCAGCTTACAGGGAGCATCTAATGAAAAACTGTTTTTT
CDR3 protein: CASSLQGASNEKLFF
J gene: TRBJ1-4
clone size: NA
D gene: NA
V gene: TRBV5-1

CDR3 DNA: TGCGCCAGCAGCCAAGATTCTCTCTATGGCTACACCTTC
CDR3 protein: CASSQDSLYGYTF
J gene: TRBJ1-2
clone size: NA
D gene: NA
V gene: TRBV4-1

CDR3 DNA: TGTGCTAGTGGTTTGGAAAACCGGGACTACCAAAACATTCAGTACTTC
CDR3 protein: CASGLENRDYQNIQYF
J gene: TRBJ2-4
clone size: NA
D gene: TRBD2
V gene: TRBV12-5

CDR3 DNA: TGTGCCAGCAGTTCCCCGGGTAACACTGAAGCTTTCTTT
CDR3 protein: CASSSPGNTEAFF
J gene: TRBJ1-1
clone size: NA
D gene: NA
V gene: TRBV28

CDR3 DNA: TGTGCCAGTAACATCCAGGGGGCCGATGAGCAGTTCTTC
CDR3 protein: CASNIQGADEQFF
J gene: TRBJ2-1
clone size: NA
D gene: TRBD1
V gene: TRBV19